This T cell receptor (beta chain) stems from a study of spatial heterogeneity in lung cancer. Overall study results and limits: In blood, ubiquitous expanded tumor TCRs appeared more at resection than follow-up.

The time point: sample taken at primary tumor resection. Material for sequencing was whole RNA from tumor, nontumor lung or frozen PBMC, left unsorted. The germline V gene encodes CDR1 MDHEN and CDR2 SYDVKM. The CDR3 runs to 16 residues. Trimming took 8 bases from V and 7 from J, leaving 24 bases between them. The sample holds many counts of this clonotype. As yet, its antigen is unknown. A library made for alpha chains picked up this beta chain off target, so its size means little. Via MiXCR, TCRdb re-called the 5' RACE reads, giving one row per CDR3 protein. The sample has 13,000 or so distinct CDR3 sequences; around 4% are singletons.

The input for sequencing was PBMCs, taken at surgery. The sequence was collected from a male donor with early-stage non-small cell lung cancer. The chain combines TRBV28 with TRBJ2-1, with D perhaps being TRBD1 or TRBD2 (6 bases each). Here the CDR3 reads CASPPATGAQKNEQFF. CDR3 coding DNA: TGTGCCAGCCCCCCCGCGACGGGGGCGCAGAAGAATGAGCAGTTCTTC. Using reference TRBV28 and TRBJ2-1 for the parts outside the CDR3, the full variable domain is DVKVTQSSRYLVKRTGEKVFLECVQDMDHENMFWYRQDPGLGLRLIYFSYDVKMKEKGDIPEGYSVSREKKERFSLILESASTNQTSMYLCASPPATGAQKNEQFFGPGTRLTVL.